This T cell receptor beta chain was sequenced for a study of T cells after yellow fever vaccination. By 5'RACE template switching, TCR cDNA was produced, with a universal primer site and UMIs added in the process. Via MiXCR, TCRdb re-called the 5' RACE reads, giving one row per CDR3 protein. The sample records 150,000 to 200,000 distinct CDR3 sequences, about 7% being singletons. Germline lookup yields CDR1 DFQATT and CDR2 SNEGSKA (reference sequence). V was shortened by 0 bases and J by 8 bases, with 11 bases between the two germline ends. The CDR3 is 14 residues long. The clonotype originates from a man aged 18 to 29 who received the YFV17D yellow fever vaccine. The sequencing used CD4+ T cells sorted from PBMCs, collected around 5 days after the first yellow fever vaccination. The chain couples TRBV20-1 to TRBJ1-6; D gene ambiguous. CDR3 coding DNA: TGCAGTGCTAGAGACCCGGCATTCGATTCACCCCTCCACTTT. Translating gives CSARDPAFDSPLHF.